One sample yielded the 13 T cell receptor beta chains listed below, sequenced in a study of T cells in Graves' hyperthyroidism and ophthalmopathy. Amplification yielded TCR beta CDR3 regions, with RNA transcripts as the source. A first-round RT-PCR of the TCR CDR3 used the HTBI primer set. TCRdb analysed the multiplex PCR reads with MiXCR anew, one entry per CDR3 protein. Seen here are about 570,000 distinct CDR3 sequences, around 42% observed once, and the top ten hold around 20%. The sequencing sample was made of peripheral blood or thyroid tissue (not recorded which). Every receptor here comes from an adult woman with Graves' disease, either hyperthyroidism or ophthalmopathy (not recorded which).

This clonotype has at least ten counts. The chain recombines TRBV11-2 with TRBJ1-1, with D possibly being TRBD1 (5 bases). Looked up from germline, CDR1 is SGHAT and CDR2 is FQNNGV. V was shortened by 5 bases and J by 1 base, with 11 bases between the two germline ends. The CDR3 is 14 residues long. The CDR3 loop is CASSPRRENTEAFF. Here the CDR3 DNA reads TGTGCCAGCAGCCCCCGCAGGGAGAACACTGAAGCTTTCTTT.

This clonotype was seen ten or more times. J is TRBJ2-7 and V is TRBV20-1; 8 bases fit TRBD1. CDR3 length equals 14 residues. The germline gives CDR1 DFQATT, CDR2 SNEGSKA (reference sequence). J lost 5 bases, V lost 5 bases, and 11 bases had no gene match. In DNA form, the CDR3 reads TGCAGTGCTTCCCCCCAGGGCAGGGGGCACGAGCAGTACTTC. It translates to CSASPQGRGHEQYF.

The CDR3 nucleotides are TGTGCCATCAGTGAGGGGCAGGGGGTTACTGAAGCTTTCTTT. Translating gives CAISEGQGVTEAFF. The J gene is TRBJ1-1, the V gene TRBV10-3, with 7 bases fitting TRBD1. The CDR3 consists of 14 residues. Unmatched junction bases numbered 5, after V lost 2 bases and J lost 5 bases. Germline V gives CDR1 ENHRY, CDR2 SYGVKD.

Concerning this clonotype itself: It may be a read error: a sequence one base away is much more abundant. The rearrangement joins TRBV10-3 to TRBJ2-3, with 7 bases matching TRBD2. This CDR3 has 14 residues. Per the germline V gene, CDR1 is ENHRY and CDR2 is SYGVKD. The V gene end was trimmed by 3 bases and the J gene end by 2 bases; junction bases not matched to a gene: 2. CDR3 nucleotides: TGTGCCATCAGTGACCGGGGGGACACAGATACGCAGTATTTT. As protein: CAISDRGDTDTQYF.

This clonotype was seen ten or more times. The chain is built from TRBV5-1 and TRBJ2-2, with 10 positions matching TRBD2. The length of the CDR3 is 18 residues. V was pared by 4 bases and J by 0 bases, with 9 bases of the junction left unmatched. CDR1 and CDR2 (germline): SGHRS, YFSETQ. The CDR3 region is CASSRSGRALANTGELFF. The CDR3 region has the DNA TGCGCCAGCAGCAGAAGCGGGAGGGCCCTCGCGAACACCGGGGAGCTGTTTTTT.

This clonotype was counted many times. The CDR3 region is CASSPQGGRAYEQYF. The CDR3 DNA reads TGTGCCAGCAGCCCCCAAGGCGGGAGGGCCTACGAGCAGTACTTC. The chain combines TRBV5-5 with TRBJ2-7; 9 positions agree with TRBD2. The CDR3 has 15 amino acids. Trimming at V came to 4 bases and at J to 2 bases, leaving 7 bases not matched to a gene. Per germline, CDR1 SGHKS and CDR2 YYEKEE (reference sequence).

The chain links TRBV25-1 to TRBJ2-7, with 10 nucleotides matching TRBD1. This CDR3 contains 15 residues. V lost 6 bases and J lost 4; bases outside the gene matches: 9. The germline CDR1 and CDR2 sequences are MGHDK and SYGVNS. The CDR3 sequence: CASSSDRGQAYEQYF. As DNA, the CDR3 is TGTGCCAGCAGCTCTGACAGGGGGCAGGCTTACGAGCAGTACTTC.

The gene calls are TRBV12-3 or TRBV12-4 and TRBJ2-7, with a possible D match to TRBD1 (5 bases). V shed 5 bases and J shed 0 bases, with 11 bases lying between them. The CDR3 has 14 amino acids. The CDR3: CASSVRQSSYEQYF. CDR3 nucleotides: TGTGCCAGCAGTGTCCGACAGAGCTCCTACGAGCAGTACTTC.

The rearrangement joins TRBV20-1 to TRBJ1-1; 11 positions agree with TRBD1. V dropped 5 bases and J dropped 3; count of bases not matched to a gene: 11. This CDR3 has 16 residues. The germline V gene encodes CDR1 DFQATT and CDR2 SNEGSKA (reference sequence). In DNA form, the CDR3 reads TGCAGTGCTGGACAGGGGGCGAACACCGGGGACACTGAAGCTTTCTTT. It translates to CSAGQGANTGDTEAFF.

This clonotype was observed at least ten times. The rearrangement uses TRBV14 and TRBJ1-2, with D maybe TRBD1 (6 bases). The germline CDR1 and CDR2 sequences are SGHDN and FVKESK. The CDR3 consists of 15 residues. Trimming removed 4 bases from V and 2 bases from J, with 14 bases in between. CDR3 DNA: TGTGCCAGCAGCCTAGAGGGGGGAGAAAACTATGGCTACACCTTC. Its protein product is CASSLEGGENYGYTF.

This sequence joins TRBV7-9 and TRBJ2-7; D remains ambiguous. Germline-derived CDR1 and CDR2 are SEHNR and FQNEAQ (reference sequence). The CDR3 spans 14 residues. V was shortened by 6 bases and J by 5 bases, with 17 bases between the two germline ends. The DNA of the CDR3 is TGTGCCAGCAGGGCCGCACGGGTGGCGAACGAGCAGTACTTC. Protein product: CASRAARVANEQYF.

The sample holds many counts of this clonotype. The chain has TRBV27 and TRBJ1-6; possibly TRBD1 for D (6 bases). The CDR3 contains 15 residues. Trimming took 8 bases from V and 10 from J, leaving 21 bases between them. Germline CDR1 reads MNHEY; CDR2 reads SMNVEV (reference sequence). The CDR3 sequence: CASSLTGSVGSPLHF. CDR3 DNA: TGTGCCAGCTCCCTCACAGGGTCGGTCGGATCACCCCTCCACTTT.

The V gene is TRBV5-1, the J gene TRBJ1-5; D gene unclear. Germline V lookup: CDR1 SGHRS, CDR2 YFSETQ. V gave up 1 base and J gave up 6 bases, with 11 bases separating them. The CDR3 is 14 residues long. CDR3 in DNA: TGCGCCAGCAGCTTGTGGGGAACTGGTCAGCCCCAGCATTTT. Translated, it gives CASSLWGTGQPQHF.